This TCR beta chain was recorded in a study of blood T cell repertoires in COVID-19. Study information: Sites across the United States, Italy and Spain contributed samples from acute and convalescent COVID-19. From T cells, B-cell-depleted T cells, or PBMCs came the material, which was cDNA or gDNA.

The V gene end was trimmed by 6 bases and the J gene end by 6 bases; junction bases not matched to a gene: 17. The CDR3 has 18 amino acids. The germline gives CDR1 MNHEY, CDR2 SVGEGT. Libraries were prepared by immunoSEQ multiplex PCR; TCRdb keeps only in-frame clonotypes and omits some of them. The sample contains around 170,000 clones, approximately 83% of which appear only once. The sequence derives from an older woman with acute or convalescent COVID-19. This chain uses TRBV6-2 or TRBV6-3 with TRBJ1-2, with 12 bases matching TRBD1. Sequencing was performed on peripheral blood. CDR3 region: CASSLPGQGARGINGYTF. The CDR3 DNA is TGTGCCAGCAGCCTTCCGGGACAGGGGGCGCGCGGGATTAATGGCTACACCTTC.